These 9 T cell receptor beta chains share one sample of origin, sequenced in a study of shared clonotypes between healthy human individuals. Sequenced by immunoSEQ multiplex PCR; TCRdb stores in-frame clones only, minus some. The data contain about 1 million clones, 65% to 80% of them singletons. The sample comprised memory CD4+ T cells sorted from blood. Indicated subset: CD45RA-negative fraction. These receptors were collected from a man aged 18-30 years in good health.

The chain is built from TRBV11-2 and TRBJ1-6; D is undetermined. The CDR3 consists of 12 residues. From germline, CDR1 is SGHAT and CDR2 FQNNGV. The germline V and J ends were trimmed by 5 bases and 11 bases, with 10 bases remaining between them. CDR3 protein: CASSLLGTPLHF. The CDR3, as DNA: TGTGCCAGCAGCCTCCTCGGGACACCCCTCCACTTT.

This clone occurred a few times. The chain couples TRBV25-1 to TRBJ1-6; D gene uncertain. In germline, CDR1 is MGHDK, CDR2 SYGVNS. CDR3 length: 13 residues. The V gene lost 3 bases and the J gene lost 7 bases, with 7 bases spanning the gap. The chain's CDR3 is CASSEGWNSPLHF. The CDR3 DNA is TGTGCCAGCAGTGAGGGCTGGAATTCACCCCTCCACTTT.

This sequence joins TRBV9 and TRBJ2-2; possible D gene TRBD2, 5 bases. V dropped 3 bases and J dropped 2 bases, with 14 bases sitting between them. CDR1 and CDR2 (germline): SGDLS, YYNGEE. The CDR3 length is 16 residues. CDR3 sequence reads: CASSGVASPNTGELFF. Here the CDR3 DNA reads TGTGCCAGCAGCGGGGTGGCTAGCCCCAACACCGGGGAGCTGTTTTTT.

The V call is TRBV19, the J call TRBJ1-4; D is ambiguous. CDR3 size: 13 residues. Per the germline V gene, CDR1 is LNHDA and CDR2 is SQIVND (reference sequence). Trimming pared 5 bases from V and 8 bases from J, leaving 12 bases between. In DNA, the CDR3 is TGTGCCAGTAGTCTGCGGGTCGGGGAAAAACTGTTTTTT. Translated: CASSLRVGEKLFF.

This chain uses TRBV4-3 with TRBJ1-2; D ambiguous. Germline V gene sequence: CDR1 LGHNA, CDR2 YSLEER. Trimming shortened V by 0 bases and J by 6 bases, and 11 bases separated the two germline ends. The CDR3 spans 14 residues. CDR3 DNA sequence: TGCGCCAGCAGCCAAGATTGGCCCCCCGATGGCTACACCTTC. Its protein is CASSQDWPPDGYTF.

Here the CDR3 reads CASSLTGRITDTQYF. CDR3 in DNA: TGTGCCAGCAGCTTGACTGGACGGATCACAGATACGCAGTATTTT. The chain recombines TRBV7-3 with TRBJ2-3; D unclear. V lost 3 bases to trimming and J lost 2 bases, with 12 bases between them. This CDR3 is 15 amino acids long. Per the germline V gene, CDR1 is SGHTA and CDR2 is FQGTGA.

This sequence joins TRBV14 and TRBJ2-1; D uncertain. Per germline, CDR1 SGHDN and CDR2 FVKESK. The CDR3 covers 10 residues. V was pared by 8 bases and J by 5 bases, with 4 bases between. This CDR3 reads CASGNNEQFF. CDR3 DNA: TGTGCCAGCGGCAACAATGAGCAGTTCTTC.

This chain connects TRBV7-2 to TRBJ2-5, with 7 bases matching TRBD1. Per the germline V gene, CDR1 is SGHTA and CDR2 is FQGNSA. The CDR3 sequence is 14 residues long. V trimming: 5 bases; J trimming: 6 bases; junction bases outside the gene matches: 9. DNA for the CDR3: TGTGCCAGCAGCGTAGAACAGGGGTCAAAGACCCAGTACTTC. This translates into CASSVEQGSKTQYF. Looking up the rest from reference TRBV7-2 and TRBJ2-5 gives the full variable domain: GAGVSQSPSNKVTEKGKDVELRCDPISGHTALYWYRQSLGQGLEFLIYFQGNSAPDKSGLPSDRFSAERTGGSVSTLTIQRTQQEDSAVYLCASSVEQGSKTQYFGPGTRLLVL.

This chain links TRBV11-2 with TRBJ2-3; 12 bases match TRBD2. The CDR3 loop spans 16 amino acids. Trimming at V came to 5 bases and at J to 4 bases, leaving 7 bases not matched to a gene. The germline CDR1 and CDR2 sequences are SGHAT and FQNNGV. The CDR3 protein is CASSLTSGSPPDTQYF. In DNA, the CDR3 is TGTGCCAGCAGCCTGACTAGCGGGAGCCCCCCAGATACGCAGTATTTT.